This TCR beta chain was documented in a study of T cell changes during pregnancy in multiple sclerosis. CDR1 and CDR2 from the germline V gene are SGDLS and YYNGEE. Trimming removed 1 base from V and 3 bases from J; junction bases left unmatched: 1. The CDR3 loop spans 14 amino acids. Profiling relied on immunoSEQ multiplex PCR, and the TCRdb table lists in-frame clones only, not all of them. The sample includes about 71,000 clones, over 85% seen only once; the top ten take approximately 1%. In this sample, this clone turned up a few times. The TCR originated in a female donor with multiple sclerosis, enrolled in a pregnancy study. The J gene is TRBJ1-5, the V gene TRBV9; 7 bases line up with TRBD1. The input for sequencing was peripheral blood, taken in the third trimester of pregnancy. CDR3 nucleotide sequence: TGTGCCAGCAGCGTAACAGGGGTCAATCAGCCCCAGCATTTT. Its translation is CASSVTGVNQPQHF.